The 18 T cell receptor beta chains in this list originate from one sample, sequenced in a study of T cell responses to AZD1222 COVID-19 vaccine. Some clones are missing from TCRdb's copy, which holds only in-frame ones; the method was immunoSEQ multiplex PCR. Among nearly 110,000 clones, roughly 90% were seen once, and the ten largest hold 8.5% to 10%. Sequenced here: peripheral blood, sampled 28 days after the second AZD1222 dose. Every receptor here comes from an adult who received the AZD1222 COVID-19 vaccine.

V and J are TRBV9 and TRBJ2-1, with D perhaps TRBD2 (5 bases). Trimming removed 3 bases at V and 1 base at J, with 17 bases between. Looked up from germline, CDR1 is SGDLS and CDR2 is YYNGEE. This CDR3 is 17 amino acids long. Written as DNA, the CDR3 is TGTGCCAGCAGCGGAAGGACTTTTGGGCAATCCTACAATGAGCAGTTCTTC. Its protein is CASSGRTFGQSYNEQFF.

The V call is TRBV30, the J call TRBJ1-5; possible D gene TRBD1, 5 bases. Germline-derived CDR1 and CDR2 are GTSNPN and SVGIG (reference sequence). Trimming left V 5 bases short and J 2 bases short, with 7 bases between. CDR3 length equals 12 residues. CDR3 region: CAWGGGNQPQHF. The CDR3 region has the DNA TGTGCCTGGGGAGGGGGCAATCAGCCCCAGCATTTT.

J is TRBJ1-1 and V is TRBV11-1, with a weak D call TRBD1 (6 bases). The CDR3 has 13 amino acids. The germline gives CDR1 SGHAT, CDR2 FQDESV (reference sequence). The germline V and J ends were trimmed by 7 bases and 3 bases, with 12 bases remaining between them. This CDR3 reads CASTLGGHTEAFF. CDR3 bases: TGTGCCAGCACCTTGGGGGGGCACACTGAAGCTTTCTTT. Full variable domain (rest looked up from reference TRBV11-1 and TRBJ1-1): EAEVAQSPRYKITEKSQAVAFWCDPISGHATLYWYRQILGQGPELLVQFQDESVVDDSQLPKDRFSAERLKGVDSTLKIQPAELGDSAMYLCASTLGGHTEAFFGQGTRLTVV.

This sequence joins TRBV5-1 and TRBJ1-6; 9 bases are a match to TRBD1. Per the germline V gene, CDR1 is SGHRS and CDR2 is YFSETQ. The V segment lost 4 bases and the J segment 10 bases; nucleotides outside the gene matches: 9. The CDR3 extends over 15 amino acids. CDR3 sequence reads: CASSPSDRGGSPLHF. In DNA form, the CDR3 reads TGCGCCAGCAGCCCCTCGGACAGGGGAGGGTCACCCCTCCACTTT.

The rearrangement joins TRBV27 to TRBJ2-2; 10 bases agree with TRBD1. The CDR3 has 15 residues. Trimming removed 0 bases from V and 10 bases from J; junction bases left unmatched: 5. Germline V gene lookup returns CDR1 MNHEY and CDR2 SMNVEV (reference sequence). The CDR3 is CASSLSGQGWQELFF. The CDR3 nucleotides read TGTGCCAGCAGTTTATCGGGACAGGGGTGGCAGGAGCTGTTTTTT.

The chain uses TRBV5-4 and TRBJ1-1; a weak D match, TRBD1 (5 bases). The V gene's germline CDR1 is SGHNT and CDR2 YYREEE (reference sequence). Trimming left V 4 bases short and J 3 bases short, with 25 bases between. CDR3 length: 18 amino acids. The CDR3 bases are TGTGCCAGCAGCCTAGACCCCCCAATACAGGCCGTGGACACTGAAGCTTTCTTT. The encoded protein is CASSLDPPIQAVDTEAFF.

This clone has a handful of counts. The chain links TRBV7-2 to TRBJ2-7; the match to TRBD2 covers 7 bases. This CDR3 is 15 amino acids long. V trimming: 0 bases; J trimming: 0 bases; junction bases outside the gene matches: 2. CDR1 SGHTA and CDR2 FQGNSA come from the germline V gene. DNA of the CDR3: TGTGCCAGCAGCTTAGCGGGCGGGAGCTCCTACGAGCAGTACTTC. It translates to CASSLAGGSSYEQYF.

The chain recombines TRBV6-5 with TRBJ2-7; unclear D gene. Germline CDR1 and CDR2: MNHEY and SVGAGI. V shed 0 bases and J shed 2 bases, with 8 bases lying between them. The CDR3 sequence is 14 residues long. CDR3: CASSYSIDTYEQYF. The CDR3 nucleotides read TGTGCCAGCAGTTACTCGATTGATACCTACGAGCAGTACTTC.

The V and J genes are TRBV27 and TRBJ1-5; D unresolved. CDR1 and CDR2 from the germline V gene are MNHEY and SMNVEV (reference sequence). The CDR3 totals 14 residues. V dropped 5 bases and J dropped 1 base, with 9 bases sitting between them. The CDR3 DNA sequence: TGTGCCAGCAGTCGAGGGAGGAGCAATCAGCCCCAGCATTTT. Translated: CASSRGRSNQPQHF.

The chain links TRBV6-5 to TRBJ1-4, with D tentatively TRBD1 (5 bases). From germline, CDR1 is MNHEY and CDR2 SVGAGI. The CDR3 loop spans 13 amino acids. The ends were cut back, 6 bases at V and 8 bases at J, with 13 bases in the middle. DNA for the CDR3: TGTGCCAGCAGGCAGGGCCTGGGGGAAAAACTGTTTTTT. Translation: CASRQGLGEKLFF.

The chain joins TRBV15 to TRBJ1-2, with TRBD1 matching 7 bases. CDR1 is LNHNV, CDR2 YYDKDF, per germline (reference sequence). The CDR3 runs 17 residues. V was pared by 0 bases and J by 6 bases, with 13 bases of the junction left unmatched. This CDR3 reads CATSRDFARQGADGYTF. Here the CDR3 DNA reads TGTGCCACCAGCAGAGATTTCGCGCGACAGGGAGCGGATGGCTACACCTTC.

V gene TRBV4-1 combines with J gene TRBJ1-5, with D possibly TRBD1 on 6 matching bases. The CDR3 loop spans 17 amino acids. The germline V gene encodes CDR1 MGHRA and CDR2 YSYEKL. Trimming cost V 0 bases and J 5 bases, with 17 bases left between them. The CDR3 protein is CASSQDRSRGVDQPQHF. CDR3 nucleotides: TGCGCCAGCAGCCAAGATAGATCCAGGGGTGTCGATCAGCCCCAGCATTTT.

The rearrangement uses TRBV4-1 and TRBJ1-5; D is uncertain. Deletions cut 0 bases from V and 7 bases from J, with 10 bases between. Looked up from germline, CDR1 is MGHRA and CDR2 is YSYEKL. This CDR3 region has 14 residues. The CDR3 region is CASSQETGRQPQHF. The DNA of the CDR3 is TGCGCCAGCAGCCAAGAAACCGGGAGGCAGCCCCAGCATTTT.

The gene calls are TRBV4-2 and TRBJ1-4; tentatively, D is TRBD1 (6 bases). This CDR3 contains 17 residues. CDR1 is LGHNA and CDR2 is YNFKEQ in the germline V gene. V lost 1 base and J 5 bases, leaving 17 bases between the germline ends. The CDR3 nucleotides are TGTGCCAGCAGCCAAGTTTCTACCCACAGGGTCAATGAAAAACTGTTTTTT. Residues: CASSQVSTHRVNEKLFF.

V is TRBV12-3 or TRBV12-4 and J is TRBJ1-2, with D possibly matching TRBD1 (5 bases). This CDR3 is built from 11 residues. V was shortened by 6 bases and J by 8 bases, with 10 bases between the two germline ends. The CDR3 region has the DNA TGTGCCAGCAGCGTTTGGGGGGGCTACACCTTC. Residues: CASSVWGGYTF.

The chain combines TRBV10-3 with TRBJ1-1, with D perhaps TRBD1 (5 bases). CDR1 and CDR2 from the germline V gene are ENHRY and SYGVKD. This CDR3 is built from 12 residues. The V end lost 8 bases, the J end lost 4 bases, and 11 bases lay between the germline ends. This CDR3 reads CAIQGGGTEAFF. CDR3 sequence (DNA): TGTGCCATCCAGGGTGGTGGCACTGAAGCTTTCTTT.

V and J are TRBV20-1 and TRBJ2-1, with D maybe TRBD2 (6 bases). V shed 3 bases and J shed 9 bases, with 18 bases lying between them. CDR3 size: 14 residues. Per germline, CDR1 DFQATT and CDR2 SNEGSKA (reference sequence). In DNA, the CDR3 is TGCAGTGCTAGTCCTCCCCGCCAGGGAGGTGAGCAGTTCTTC. The encoded protein is CSASPPRQGGEQFF.

This clone was seen a single time. CDR3 region: CSVVGYTEAFF. CDR3 DNA sequence: TGCAGCGTTGTCGGATACACTGAAGCTTTCTTT. The gene calls are TRBV29-1 and TRBJ1-1; D is ambiguous. In germline, CDR1 is SQVTM, CDR2 ANQGSEA. The CDR3 spans 11 residues. Trimming removed 4 bases at V and 3 bases at J, with 6 bases between.